This section outlines one T cell receptor (beta chain) sequence together with its context. The target antigen is unknown. The entry originates in a study of T cells expressing NK-cell markers. Whole-study context: Sequenced donors, eight in total, included seven who were HCMV-seropositive and one who was seronegative.

The CDR3 spans 14 residues. CDR1 is LGHDT and CDR2 is YNNKEL in the germline V gene (reference sequence). Study-wide findings and caveats: Top CD8+ clonotypes included the dominant CD3+CD56+NKG2C+ clonotypes in roughly 6 donors.

5'RACE template switching built TCR beta cDNA with unique molecular identifiers. TCRdb reprocessed the 5' RACE reads and reports one entry per CDR3 protein, with no DNA. The table lists a few hundred thousand distinct CDR3 sequences. What was sequenced was blood T cells: a sorted CD56 or NKG2C T cell subset, CD4+ or CD8+ T cells, or bulk PBMC T cells (not recorded which). The rearrangement links TRBV3-1 to TRBJ2-5; as DNA is missing, the TRBD1 call by TCRdb cannot be tested. This clonotype was obtained from a man aged 18-70 years in good health. CDR3 loop: CASSRGQLAGVMYF.